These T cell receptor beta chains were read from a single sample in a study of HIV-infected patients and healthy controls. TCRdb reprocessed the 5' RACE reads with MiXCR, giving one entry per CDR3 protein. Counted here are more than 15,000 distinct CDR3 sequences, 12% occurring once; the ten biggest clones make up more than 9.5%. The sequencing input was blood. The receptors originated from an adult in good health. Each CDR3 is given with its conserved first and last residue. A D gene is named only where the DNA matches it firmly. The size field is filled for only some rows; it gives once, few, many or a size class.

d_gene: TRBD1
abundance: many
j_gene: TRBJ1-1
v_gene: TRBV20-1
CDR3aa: CSAFGTGAFF
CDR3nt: TGCAGTGCCTTTGGGACAGGTGCTTTCTTT

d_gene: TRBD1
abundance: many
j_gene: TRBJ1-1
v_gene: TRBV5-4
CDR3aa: CASSLDRGHMNTEAFF
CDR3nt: TGTGCCAGCAGCTTAGACAGGGGACATATGAACACTGAAGCTTTCTTT

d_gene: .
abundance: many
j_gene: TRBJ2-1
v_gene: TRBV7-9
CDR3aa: CASSLRTSTNNEQFF
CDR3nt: TGTGCCAGCAGCCTCCGTACTAGCACCAACAATGAGCAGTTCTTC

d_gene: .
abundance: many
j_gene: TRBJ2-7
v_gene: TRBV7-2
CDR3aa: CASSRRGYEQYF
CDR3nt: TGTGCCAGCAGCCGTCGAGGATACGAGCAGTACTTC

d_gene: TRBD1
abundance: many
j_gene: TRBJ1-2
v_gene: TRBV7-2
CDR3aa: CASSLTRRQGAYGYTF
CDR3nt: TGTGCCAGCAGCCTAACCCGCCGACAGGGGGCGTATGGCTACACCTTC

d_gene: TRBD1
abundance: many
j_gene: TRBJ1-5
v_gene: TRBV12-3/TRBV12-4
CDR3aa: CASRGTGDRQPQHF
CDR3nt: TGTGCCAGCAGAGGGACAGGGGATAGACAGCCCCAGCATTTT

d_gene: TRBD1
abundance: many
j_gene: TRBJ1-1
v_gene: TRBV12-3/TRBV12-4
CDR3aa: CASSLQGAMNTEAFF
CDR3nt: TGTGCCAGCAGTCTCCAGGGGGCGATGAACACTGAAGCTTTCTTT

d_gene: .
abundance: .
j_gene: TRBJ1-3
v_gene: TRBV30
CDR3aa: CAWTFGQIVGNTIYF
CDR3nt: TGTGCCTGGACCTTTGGACAGATAGTAGGAAACACCATATATTTT

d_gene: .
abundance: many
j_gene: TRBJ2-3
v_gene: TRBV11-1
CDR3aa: CASSFSPAPDTQYF
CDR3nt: TGTGCCAGCAGCTTCTCCCCAGCACCAGATACGCAGTATTTT

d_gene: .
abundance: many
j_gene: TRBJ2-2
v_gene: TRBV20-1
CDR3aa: CSARDLGARTGELFF
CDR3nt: TGCAGTGCTAGAGATCTCGGGGCGCGCACCGGGGAGCTGTTTTTT

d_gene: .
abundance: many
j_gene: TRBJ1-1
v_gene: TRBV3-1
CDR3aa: CASSLESTGKDRAFF
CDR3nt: TGTGCCAGCAGTCTCGAATCGACCGGCAAGGACCGAGCTTTCTTT

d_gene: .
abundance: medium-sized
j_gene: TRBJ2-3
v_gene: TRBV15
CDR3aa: CATSRDRHLTDTQYF
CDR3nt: TGTGCCACCAGCAGAGATCGGCACCTGACAGATACGCAGTATTTT

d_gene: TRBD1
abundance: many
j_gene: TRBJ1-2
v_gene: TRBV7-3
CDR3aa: CASSSEGGEYPLWHGYTF
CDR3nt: TGTGCCAGCAGCAGTGAAGGGGGCGAATACCCCCTGTGGCATGGCTACACCTTC

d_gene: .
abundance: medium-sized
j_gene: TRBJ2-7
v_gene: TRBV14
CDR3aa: CASSQLPYEQYF
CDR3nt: TGTGCCAGCAGCCAACTCCCCTACGAGCAGTACTTC

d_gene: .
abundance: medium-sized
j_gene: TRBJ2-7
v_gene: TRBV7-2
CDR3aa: CASSYGVAYEQYF
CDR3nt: TGTGCCAGCAGCTACGGAGTGGCCTACGAGCAGTACTTC

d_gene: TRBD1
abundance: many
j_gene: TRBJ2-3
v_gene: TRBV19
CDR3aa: CASSSTGADTQYF
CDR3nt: TGTGCCAGTAGTAGCACAGGGGCGGATACGCAGTATTTT

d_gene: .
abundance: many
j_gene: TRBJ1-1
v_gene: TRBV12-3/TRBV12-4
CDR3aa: CASSLSPSGTEAFF
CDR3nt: TGTGCCAGCAGTTTAAGCCCCTCTGGCACTGAAGCTTTCTTT

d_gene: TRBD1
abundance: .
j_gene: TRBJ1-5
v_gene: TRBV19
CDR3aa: CATGDRVNQPQHF
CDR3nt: TGTGCCACTGGGGACAGGGTGAATCAGCCCCAGCATTTT

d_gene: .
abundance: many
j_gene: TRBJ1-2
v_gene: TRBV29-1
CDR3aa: CSVARGPGGYTF
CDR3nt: TGCAGCGTTGCCCGGGGCCCAGGTGGCTACACCTTC

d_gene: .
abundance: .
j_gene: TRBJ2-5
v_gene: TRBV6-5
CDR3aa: CASSYLGGSETQYF
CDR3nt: TGTGCCAGCAGTTACCTAGGGGGGTCGGAGACCCAGTACTTC

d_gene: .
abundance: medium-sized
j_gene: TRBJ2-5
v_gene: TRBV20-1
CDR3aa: CSARVQEVGETQYF
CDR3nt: TGCAGTGCTAGAGTTCAGGAGGTCGGAGAGACCCAGTACTTC

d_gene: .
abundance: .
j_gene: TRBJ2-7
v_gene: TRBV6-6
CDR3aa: CASSSGVGEDF
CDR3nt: TGTGCCAGCAGTTCGGGGGTTGGGGAGGACTTC

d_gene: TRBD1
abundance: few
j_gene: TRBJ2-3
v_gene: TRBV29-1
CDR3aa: CSAEDRGNTDTQYF
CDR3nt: TGCAGCGCGGAGGACAGGGGAAACACAGATACGCAGTATTTT

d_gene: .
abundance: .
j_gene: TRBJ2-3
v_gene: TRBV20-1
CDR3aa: CSARATSTDTQYF
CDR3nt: TGCAGTGCTAGGGCTACAAGCACAGATACGCAGTATTTT

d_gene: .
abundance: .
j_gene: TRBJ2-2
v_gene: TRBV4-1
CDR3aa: CASSQDAGTYASNTGELFF
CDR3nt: TGCGCCAGCAGCCAAGACGCCGGGACTTACGCTTCGAACACCGGGGAGCTGTTTTTT

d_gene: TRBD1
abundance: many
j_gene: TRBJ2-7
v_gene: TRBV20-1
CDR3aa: CSAGLLGQGTHEQYF
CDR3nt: TGCAGTGCTGGGCTCTTGGGACAGGGAACCCACGAGCAGTACTTC

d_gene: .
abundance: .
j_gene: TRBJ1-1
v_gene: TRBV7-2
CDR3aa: CATSRQPNTEAFF
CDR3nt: TGTGCCACTAGCCGCCAGCCGAACACTGAAGCTTTCTTT

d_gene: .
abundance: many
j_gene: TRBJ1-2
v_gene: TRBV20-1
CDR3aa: CSARSGTNYGYTF
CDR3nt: TGCAGTGCTAGATCCGGGACCAACTATGGCTACACCTTC

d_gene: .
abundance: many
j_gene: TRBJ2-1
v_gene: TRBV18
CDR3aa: CASSRGPSSNEQFF
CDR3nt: TGTGCCAGCTCGCGGGGACCCTCGAGTAATGAGCAGTTCTTC

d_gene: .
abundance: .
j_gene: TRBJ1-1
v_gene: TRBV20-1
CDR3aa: CSASGGLNTEAFF
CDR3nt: TGCAGTGCTAGTGGCGGCTTGAACACTGAAGCTTTCTTT

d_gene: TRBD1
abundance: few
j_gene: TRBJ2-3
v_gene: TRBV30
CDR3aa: CAWSRGRTQYF
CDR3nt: TGTGCCTGGAGTAGGGGGCGTACGCAGTATTTT

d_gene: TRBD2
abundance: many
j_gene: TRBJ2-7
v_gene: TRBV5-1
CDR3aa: CASSLRPSGAFEQYF
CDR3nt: TGCGCCAGCAGCTTGAGGCCTAGCGGGGCTTTCGAGCAGTACTTC

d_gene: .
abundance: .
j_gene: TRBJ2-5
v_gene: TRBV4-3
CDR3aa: CASSQEGASQETQYF
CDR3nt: TGCGCCAGCAGCCAAGAAGGGGCCAGCCAAGAGACCCAGTACTTC

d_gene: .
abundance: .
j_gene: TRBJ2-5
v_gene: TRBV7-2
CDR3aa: CASSRVAETQYF
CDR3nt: TGTGCCAGCAGCCGCGTAGCAGAGACCCAGTACTTC

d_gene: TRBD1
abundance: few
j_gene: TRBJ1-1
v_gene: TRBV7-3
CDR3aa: CASSPQGGSTEAFF
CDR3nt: TGTGCCAGCAGCCCCCAGGGGGGTAGTACTGAAGCTTTCTTT

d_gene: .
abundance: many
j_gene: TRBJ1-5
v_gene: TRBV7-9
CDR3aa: CASSLVGEGQPQHF
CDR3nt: TGTGCCAGCAGCTTAGTAGGGGAAGGGCAGCCCCAGCATTTT

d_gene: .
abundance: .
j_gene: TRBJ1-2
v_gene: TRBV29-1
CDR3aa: CSVLFAVGYTF
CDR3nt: TGCAGCGTTCTTTTCGCGGTTGGCTACACCTTC

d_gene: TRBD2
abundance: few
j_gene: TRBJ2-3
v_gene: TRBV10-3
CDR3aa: CAISLTGTSGGTDTQYF
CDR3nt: TGTGCCATCAGTTTAACCGGGACTAGCGGGGGCACAGATACGCAGTATTTT

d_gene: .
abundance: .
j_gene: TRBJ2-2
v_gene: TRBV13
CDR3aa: CASSPTGELFF
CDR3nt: TGTGCCAGCAGCCCCACCGGGGAGCTGTTTTTT

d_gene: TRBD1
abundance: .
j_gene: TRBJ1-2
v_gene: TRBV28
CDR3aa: CASRRDRFYYGYTF
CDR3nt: TGTGCCAGCAGGCGGGACAGATTTTACTATGGCTACACCTTC

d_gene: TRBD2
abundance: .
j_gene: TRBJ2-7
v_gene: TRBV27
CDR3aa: CASNEAGGPYEQYF
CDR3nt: TGTGCCAGCAATGAAGCGGGGGGGCCTTACGAGCAGTACTTC

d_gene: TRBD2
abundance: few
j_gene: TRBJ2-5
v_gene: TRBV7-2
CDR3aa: CASSPGGLGRETQYF
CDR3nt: TGTGCCAGCAGCCCGGGAGGGCTCGGGCGAGAGACCCAGTACTTC